This TCR beta chain was recorded in a study of T cell responses to AZD1222 COVID-19 vaccine. Study-wide context: The study pooled second doses at about 4 or about 12 weeks.

Using immunoSEQ multiplex PCR, the repertoire was profiled, and TCRdb retains in-frame clones only, with some absent. The sample lists 130,000 to 150,000 clones, 88% occurring once. A word on this clone: Antigen unknown.

The study's findings and limits: Reports indicate that nearly half of spike-specific TCRs are directed at unmutated variant regions.

The CDR3 covers 17 residues. Germline V gene sequence: CDR1 MDHEN, CDR2 SYDVKM. V lost 3 bases and J lost 8, with 23 bases in between. The TCR sequence derives from an adult in good health. Source: peripheral blood, taken on day 0 of AZD1222 vaccination. This sequence joins TRBV28 and TRBJ1-3, with D possibly being TRBD1 (6 bases). CDR3 DNA: TGTGCCAGCAGTTTTTCCGGAGCGATGAATAGGGGGGACACCATATATTTT. Translating gives CASSFSGAMNRGDTIYF. Supplemented by reference TRBV28 and TRBJ1-3, the full variable domain reads DVKVTQSSRYLVKRTGEKVFLECVQDMDHENMFWYRQDPGLGLRLIYFSYDVKMKEKGDIPEGYSVSREKKERFSLILESASTNQTSMYLCASSFSGAMNRGDTIYFGEGSWLTVV.